This entry lists 17 T cell receptor beta chains sequenced from one sample in a study of cytomegalovirus exposure and HLA in healthy donors. PCR used 60 Vbeta primers and 13 Jbeta primers. Here immunoSEQ multiplex PCR was the method, and the copy in TCRdb shows in-frame clones only, minus some. The table records approximately 100,000 clones, almost 80% of them present only once. Sequenced input: PBMCs. The source of these receptors is a man aged 55 to 70 in good health and CMV-seropositive.

Only a few counts were recorded for this clone. V and J are TRBV4-2 and TRBJ1-5, with unresolved D. Germline V CDR1 and CDR2: LGHNA, YNFKEQ. This CDR3 has 14 residues. Trimming shortened V by 3 bases and J by 5 bases, and 11 bases separated the two germline ends. CDR3 protein: CASSHLGRDQPQHF. The DNA of the CDR3 is TGTGCCAGCAGCCACCTAGGGAGGGATCAGCCCCAGCATTTT.

The rearrangement joins TRBV19 to TRBJ1-1, with a possible D match to TRBD1 (6 bases). The CDR3 extends over 14 amino acids. The V gene's germline CDR1 is LNHDA and CDR2 SQIVND (reference sequence). The V end was cut by 5 bases, the J end by 1 base, with 11 bases between. CDR3 in amino acids: CASSLHRENTEAFF. The CDR3 DNA follows: TGTGCCAGTAGTCTCCACAGGGAGAACACTGAAGCTTTCTTT. Full variable domain (remainder filled in from reference TRBV19 and TRBJ1-1): DGGITQSPKYLFRKEGQNVTLSCEQNLNHDAMYWYRQDPGQGLRLIYYSQIVNDFQKGDIAEGYSVSREKKESFPLTVTSAQKNPTAFYLCASSLHRENTEAFFGQGTRLTVV.

The chain joins TRBV7-2 to TRBJ2-7, with D possibly matching TRBD1 (5 bases). The CDR3 loop spans 13 amino acids. Trimming left V 1 base short and J 7 bases short, with 11 bases between. From germline, CDR1 is SGHTA and CDR2 FQGNSA. The CDR3 is CASSLDVGLEQYF. The CDR3 nucleotides read TGTGCCAGCAGCTTAGACGTGGGGCTTGAGCAGTACTTC. The full variable domain, rest sourced from reference TRBV7-2 and TRBJ2-7, is GAGVSQSPSNKVTEKGKDVELRCDPISGHTALYWYRQSLGQGLEFLIYFQGNSAPDKSGLPSDRFSAERTGGSVSTLTIQRTQQEDSAVYLCASSLDVGLEQYFGPGTRLTVT.

V usage is TRBV11-2 and J usage is TRBJ2-2, with 10 positions matching TRBD2. Germline V gene data show CDR1 as SGHAT and CDR2 as FQNNGV. This CDR3 has 15 residues. J gave up 4 bases and V 4 bases, and 3 bases lay outside the gene matches. The CDR3 DNA reads as TGTGCCAGCAGCTCGACTAGCGGGCGCACCGGGGAGCTGTTTTTT. It codes for CASSSTSGRTGELFF.

This chain connects TRBV27 to TRBJ1-2; 11 bases match TRBD1. The CDR3 contains 14 residues. CDR1 MNHEY and CDR2 SMNVEV come from the germline V gene (reference sequence). V shed 10 bases, J shed 7 bases, and the junction held 11 bases outside the gene matches. The CDR3 region is CANNSGQGACGYTF. Here the CDR3 DNA reads TGTGCCAACAACTCAGGACAGGGGGCTTGTGGCTACACCTTC.

The V call is TRBV6-5, the J call TRBJ1-4; 9 bases are shared with TRBD1. J was trimmed by 4 bases and V by 5 bases; bases with no gene match: 2. CDR1 MNHEY and CDR2 SVGAGI come from the germline V gene. The CDR3 length is 14 residues. The DNA for the CDR3 is TGTGCCAGCAGTCGGGACAGGGATAATGAAAAACTGTTTTTT. It is translated as CASSRDRDNEKLFF.

The rearrangement joins TRBV2 to TRBJ2-7; 8 bases are a match to TRBD1. CDR1 SNHLY and CDR2 FYNNEI come from the germline V gene. Trimming removed 6 bases from V and 2 bases from J; junction bases left unmatched: 9. The length of the CDR3 is 15 residues. Written as DNA, the CDR3 is TGTGCCAGCAGGACCGGGACAGGCCTTACCTACGAGCAGTACTTC. The encoded protein is CASRTGTGLTYEQYF.

This clone was picked up one time. V and J are TRBV30 and TRBJ1-5, with 8 bases lining up with TRBD1. The V segment lost 1 base and the J segment 2 bases; nucleotides outside the gene matches: 1. Per germline, CDR1 GTSNPN and CDR2 SVGIG (reference sequence). This CDR3 contains 14 residues. This CDR3 reads CAWSATGGNQPQHF. CDR3 nucleotide sequence: TGTGCCTGGAGTGCGACAGGGGGCAATCAGCCCCAGCATTTT.

The V gene is TRBV5-1, the J gene TRBJ2-5, with 9 bases fitting TRBD2. V lost 3 bases, J lost 2 bases, and 14 bases stayed unmatched. Per the germline V gene, CDR1 is SGHRS and CDR2 is YFSETQ. The CDR3 has 18 residues. CDR3 bases: TGCGCCAGCAGCTCTGGGAGTAGCGGGGGCCCGGGGCAAGAGACCCAGTACTTC. Amino acid sequence: CASSSGSSGGPGQETQYF.

This clone was counted between two and nine times. The CDR3 loop is CASSPGLDEAFF. The DNA for the CDR3 is TGCGCCAGCAGCCCTGGACTGGATGAAGCTTTCTTT. The chain employs TRBV10-1 and TRBJ1-1; D not resolved. This CDR3 is 12 amino acids long. Looked up from germline, CDR1 is WNHNN and CDR2 is SYGVQD (reference sequence). V lost 6 bases to trimming and J lost 7 bases, with 12 bases between them.

The gene calls are TRBV5-4 and TRBJ2-3; TRBD2 matches 7 bases. The CDR3 has 14 residues. Germline CDR1 and CDR2: SGHNT and YYREEE (reference sequence). V was pared by 5 bases and J by 3 bases, with 6 bases of the junction left unmatched. In DNA, the CDR3 is TGTGCCAGCAGACGGGACTACCGTACAGATACGCAGTATTTT. It yields the protein CASRRDYRTDTQYF.

The chain links TRBV14 to TRBJ2-7, with D possibly matching TRBD1 (6 bases). V was shortened by 2 bases and J by 2 bases, with 13 bases between the two germline ends. The CDR3 has 15 residues. The V gene's germline CDR1 is SGHDN and CDR2 FVKESK. The CDR3 spells CASSQTPPGAYEQYF. The DNA of the CDR3 is TGTGCCAGCAGCCAAACCCCACCAGGGGCCTACGAGCAGTACTTC.

This chain connects TRBV6-5 to TRBJ2-7; the D gene is possibly TRBD2 (7 bases). Per the germline V gene, CDR1 is MNHEY and CDR2 is SVGAGI. There are 14 residues in the CDR3. Trimming removed 2 bases from V and 4 bases from J, with 12 bases in between. The CDR3 coding sequence is TGTGCCAGCAGTTACCTTGGGGGGGCTTACGAGCAGTACTTC. It is translated as CASSYLGGAYEQYF.

The chain has TRBV5-1 and TRBJ1-1; 7 bases match TRBD1. There are 15 residues in the CDR3. J gave up 3 bases and V 2 bases, and 7 bases lay outside the gene matches. Germline-derived CDR1 and CDR2 are SGHRS and YFSETQ. CDR3 sequence (DNA): TGCGCCAGCAGCTTAAAAGGGGGCCAATACACTGAAGCTTTCTTT. It encodes CASSLKGGQYTEAFF.

V usage is TRBV6-1 and J usage is TRBJ1-1; 10 bases line up with TRBD1. V dropped 4 bases and J dropped 4; count of bases not matched to a gene: 6. This CDR3 has 15 residues. The germline CDR1 and CDR2 sequences are MNHNS and SASEGT. In DNA form, the CDR3 reads TGTGCCAGCAGTGCGGACAGGGGGATTATCACTGAAGCTTTCTTT. Residues: CASSADRGIITEAFF.

The chain joins TRBV5-4 to TRBJ2-4; tentative D call: TRBD2 (6 bases). This CDR3 is 13 amino acids long. Germline V gene sequence: CDR1 SGHNT, CDR2 YYREEE (reference sequence). The ends were cut back, 5 bases at V and 6 bases at J, with 12 bases in the middle. This chain's CDR3 is CASRPLGGNIQYF. CDR3 coding DNA: TGTGCCAGCAGACCCCTGGGGGGAAACATTCAGTACTTC.

This clone has only a few counts. Relative to the germline gene, one junction end is altered; a read error may explain this. The chain carries TRBV7-9 and TRBJ1-2, with D unclear. The CDR3 is 12 amino acids. Germline-derived CDR1 and CDR2 are SEHNR and FQNEAQ (reference sequence). DNA of the CDR3: TGTTCCAGCAGCTCAACGGCCGGGGGCTACACCTTC. Its translation is CSSSSTAGGYTF.